The next 16 T cell receptor beta chains were all read from a single sample in a study of OX40 agonist ivuxolimab in advanced cancers. Using immunoSEQ multiplex PCR, the repertoire was profiled, and TCRdb retains in-frame clones only, with some absent. This table has roughly 90,000 clones, 75% to 90% appearing once. Sequencing was performed on CD4+ or CD8+ T cells sorted from blood, taken in a trial of the OX40 agonist ivuxolimab. The receptor set was obtained from an adult with an advanced solid tumor such as melanoma, head and neck, liver or kidney cancer.

This chain connects TRBV7-6 to TRBJ2-7; tentative D call: TRBD2 (7 bases). The germline V gene encodes CDR1 SGHVS and CDR2 FNYEAQ. Trimming stripped 5 bases from V and 9 bases from J, with 26 bases between. The CDR3 sequence is 16 residues long. The CDR3 bases are TGTGCCAGCAGCGATCCTGGGAGGGGGGGGATTCTGCGGCAGTACGTC. Translating gives CASSDPGRGGILRQYV.

The chain carries TRBV28 and TRBJ1-2, with D hard to call. The CDR3 runs 13 residues. Germline-derived CDR1 and CDR2 are MDHEN and SYDVKM. V shed 3 bases and J shed 7 bases, with 12 bases lying between them. DNA for the CDR3: TGTGCCAGCAGTTTCTGGCAGCTCTCTGGCTACACCTTC. Translation gives CASSFWQLSGYTF.

CDR3 in amino acids: CASSLALRNQPQHF. Here the CDR3 DNA reads TGTGCCAGCAGCTTAGCGCTGAGGAATCAGCCCCAGCATTTT. The chain combines TRBV7-2 with TRBJ1-5; D ambiguous. The CDR3 consists of 14 residues. From germline, CDR1 is SGHTA and CDR2 FQGNSA. The V gene lost 0 bases and the J gene lost 4 bases, with 7 bases spanning the gap.

J is TRBJ2-1 and V is TRBV28, with D perhaps being TRBD1 or TRBD2 (5 bases each). Trimming cost V 5 bases and J 2 bases, with 16 bases left between them. The V gene's germline CDR1 is MDHEN and CDR2 SYDVKM. This CDR3 is 16 amino acids long. The CDR3 DNA is TGTGCCAGCAGTGGGGGAAGCCGGGGTACCTACAATGAGCAGTTCTTC. Translating it yields CASSGGSRGTYNEQFF. Together with reference TRBV28 and TRBJ2-1, the CDR3 gives the full variable domain: DVKVTQSSRYLVKRTGEKVFLECVQDMDHENMFWYRQDPGLGLRLIYFSYDVKMKEKGDIPEGYSVSREKKERFSLILESASTNQTSMYLCASSGGSRGTYNEQFFGPGTRLTVL.

The rearrangement uses TRBV6-1 and TRBJ2-2; a possible D gene is TRBD1 (6 bases). CDR1 is MNHNS, CDR2 SASEGT, per germline. Trimming shortened V by 6 bases and J by 5 bases, and 16 bases separated the two germline ends. This CDR3 region has 15 residues. DNA of the CDR3: TGTGCCAGCAGGGCAGTTTGGGGGCGGACCGGGGAGCTGTTTTTT. This gives the protein CASRAVWGRTGELFF.

V is TRBV5-1 and J is TRBJ2-7; maybe TRBD1 (5 bases). The V end was cut by 1 base, the J end by 7 bases, with 18 bases between. The CDR3 contains 15 residues. CDR1 and CDR2 from the germline V gene are SGHRS and YFSETQ. Written as DNA, the CDR3 is TGCGCCAGCAGCTTGAACCTGAAGGGGTCTAGGGAGCAGTACGTC. The encoded protein is CASSLNLKGSREQYV.

The J gene is TRBJ2-5, the V gene TRBV2; D might be TRBD1 or TRBD2, each matching 6 bases. V lost 6 bases and J 5 bases, leaving 19 bases between the germline ends. This CDR3 contains 15 residues. Germline V gene sequence: CDR1 SNHLY, CDR2 FYNNEI. DNA of the CDR3: TGTGCCAGCAGGGATCGGGAAGGGGGGCATGAGACCCAGTACTTC. It encodes CASRDREGGHETQYF. The full variable domain, completed using reference TRBV2 and TRBJ2-5, is EPEVTQTPSHQVTQMGQEVILRCVPISNHLYFYWYRQILGQKVEFLVSFYNNEISEKSEIFDDQFSVERPDGSNFTLKIRSTKLEDSAMYFCASRDREGGHETQYFGPGTRLLVL.

The gene calls are TRBV5-1 and TRBJ2-5; 7 bases line up with TRBD1. The germline V gene has CDR1 SGHRS and CDR2 YFSETQ. V lost 7 bases to trimming and J lost 2 bases; unmatched junction nucleotides: 8. The CDR3 has 14 residues. CDR3 residues: CASGDSIVQETQYF. Here the CDR3 DNA reads TGCGCCAGCGGGGACAGTATAGTACAAGAGACCCAGTACTTC.

This clone was observed a handful of times. J is TRBJ1-1 and V is TRBV6-4; 11 nucleotides match TRBD1. The CDR3 spans 14 residues. Germline CDR1 is MRHNA and CDR2 is SNTAGT. The ends lost 6 bases at V and 4 bases at J; junction bases unmatched: 4. The CDR3 sequence: CASSRDRGSTEAFF. The CDR3 DNA sequence: TGTGCCAGCAGCAGGGACAGGGGGTCCACTGAAGCTTTCTTT.

This clone is a singleton in its sample. This chain uses TRBV28 with TRBJ1-4; 7 nucleotides agree with TRBD1. Germline-derived CDR1 and CDR2 are MDHEN and SYDVKM. The V gene end was trimmed by 8 bases and the J gene end by 5 bases; junction bases not matched to a gene: 8. The CDR3 length is 14 residues. In DNA, the CDR3 is TGTGCCAGCCTATCAGGGGGGAGGAATGAAAAACTGTTTTTT. It specifies CASLSGGRNEKLFF. The whole variable domain, remainder taken from reference TRBV28 and TRBJ1-4, is DVKVTQSSRYLVKRTGEKVFLECVQDMDHENMFWYRQDPGLGLRLIYFSYDVKMKEKGDIPEGYSVSREKKERFSLILESASTNQTSMYLCASLSGGRNEKLFFGSGTQLSVL.

The chain uses TRBV28 and TRBJ2-7; TRBD1 agrees at 9 bases. J gave up 1 base and V 7 bases, and 8 bases lay outside the gene matches. This CDR3 region has 15 residues. Germline assignment: CDR1 MDHEN and CDR2 SYDVKM. This CDR3 reads CASTPAGTGSYEQYF. As DNA, the CDR3 is TGTGCCAGCACCCCCGCCGGGACAGGGTCCTACGAGCAGTACTTC.

The genes are TRBV18 and TRBJ2-7; TRBD1 aligns across 9 bases. CDR1 is KGHSH, CDR2 LQKENI, per germline. V gave up 4 bases and J gave up 4 bases; unmatched junction bases: 8. The CDR3 covers 15 residues. The CDR3 DNA follows: TGTGCCAGCTCACAGGGACAGGGATTTAGGTACGAGCAGTACGTC. Protein product: CASSQGQGFRYEQYV.

The gene calls are TRBV5-4 and TRBJ2-3; 9 bases align to TRBD2. The J segment lost 0 bases and the V segment lost 0 bases, leaving 5 bases of the junction unmatched. This CDR3 is built from 17 residues. Germline V gene data show CDR1 as SGHNT and CDR2 as YYREEE (reference sequence). The CDR3 sequence: CASSLASGKFSTDTQYF. CDR3 bases: TGTGCCAGCAGCTTGGCTAGCGGGAAGTTTAGCACAGATACGCAGTATTTT.

The V and J genes are TRBV19 and TRBJ2-3, with 7 bases identical to TRBD2. There are 14 residues in the CDR3. Trimming removed 3 bases from V and 2 bases from J; junction bases left unmatched: 2. In germline, CDR1 is LNHDA, CDR2 SQIVND (reference sequence). This CDR3 is CASSMAGATDTQYF. Here the CDR3 DNA reads TGTGCCAGTAGTATGGCGGGAGCCACAGATACGCAGTATTTT.

The CDR3 loop reads CASKQTVSEAFF. In DNA form, the CDR3 reads TGTGCCAGCAAACAGACTGTTTCTGAAGCTTTCTTT. The chain links TRBV2 to TRBJ1-1; D is undetermined. There are 12 residues in the CDR3. Per the germline V gene, CDR1 is SNHLY and CDR2 is FYNNEI. V was cut by 7 bases and J by 6 bases, with 12 bases left in between.

This chain uses TRBV11-2 with TRBJ2-7, with D possibly TRBD2 on 6 matching bases. Germline V gene sequence: CDR1 SGHAT, CDR2 FQNNGV. V was clipped by 3 bases and J by 2 bases, with 11 bases between them. The CDR3 sequence is 14 residues long. The CDR3 spells CASSFGTVTYEQYF. CDR3 bases: TGTGCCAGCAGCTTTGGGACTGTAACCTACGAGCAGTACTTC.